Sequencing of this T cell receptor (beta chain) was carried out in a study of blood T cell repertoires in COVID-19. Study as a whole: Sources were T cells, B-cell-depleted T cells, or PBMCs; the material itself was cDNA or gDNA.

In Seattle, patients joined the study during active infection and were tracked longitudinally. In the source study's methods: Estimates of nucleated cell counts were drawn from the amplification of reference gene primers. The assay was immunoSEQ multiplex PCR, and TCRdb's table has in-frame clones only and misses some. V and J calls plus clone size are reproduced from that table; the DNA served to infer D and trimming. The sample contains 250,000 to 300,000 clones, 80% to 90% of which appear only once. CDR1 and CDR2 (germline): SGHVS, FNYEAQ. The CDR3 runs to 13 residues. The V end lost 3 bases, the J end lost 1 base, and 6 bases lay between the germline ends.

The receptor was derived from a woman aged 70 to 79 with COVID-19, enrolled during active disease. Sequencing input: peripheral blood. V usage is TRBV7-6 and J usage is TRBJ1-1; D is possibly TRBD1 (5 bases). The CDR3 nucleotides read TGTGCCAGCAGCTTGGACACGAACACTGAAGCTTTCTTT. It translates to CASSLDTNTEAFF.